This TCR beta chain was captured by sequencing in a study of blood T cell repertoires in COVID-19. The Seattle patients joined while their infection was active and were tracked longitudinally afterward. This CDR3 spans 15 amino acids. The V gene lost 3 bases and the J gene lost 5 bases, with 19 bases spanning the gap. CDR1 SQVTM and CDR2 ANQGSEA come from the germline V gene. Clones were read by immunoSEQ multiplex PCR, and TCRdb kept only the in-frame ones, dropping some. The table has 95,000 to 150,000 clones, 70% to 75% seen once. The TCR sequence derives from a man aged 80 or over with COVID-19, enrolled during active disease. The rearrangement uses TRBV29-1 and TRBJ1-2; D perhaps matches TRBD1 (6 bases). The specimen was peripheral blood. The DNA for the CDR3 is TGCAGCGTTGACGGGGCATCAGGGGCAGGGTATGGCTACACCTTC. The encoded protein is CSVDGASGAGYGYTF.